Sequencing of this TCR beta chain was carried out in a study of cytomegalovirus exposure and HLA in healthy donors. Across the study: Earlier work reported 110 million or so unique TCR beta sequences from about 179 million T cells.

Germline CDR1 is SGHKS and CDR2 is YYEKEE (reference sequence). The CDR3 loop spans 14 amino acids. V was clipped by 3 bases and J by 0 bases, with 10 bases between them. The study ran its PCR with 60 Vbeta and 13 Jbeta primers. Sequencing used immunoSEQ multiplex PCR; TCRdb keeps in-frame clones, though not all of them. The data contain about 130,000 clones, roughly 66% of them singletons. General observations from the study: Rarity marked most TCR sequences, yet some public TCRs occurred in many donors. CMV serostatus was the sole immune exposure information available. Some TCR beta chains (around 160 of them) were listed as cytomegalovirus-associated.

Concerning this clone itself: No antigen is known for it.

This sequence joins TRBV5-5 and TRBJ2-7; D gene uncertain. This receptor was taken from a man in his sixties in good health and CMV-seropositive. The sequenced material came from PBMCs. In DNA form, the CDR3 reads TGTGCCAGCAGCTCGGGTCTACCCTCCTACGAGCAGTACTTC. Translation gives CASSSGLPSYEQYF.